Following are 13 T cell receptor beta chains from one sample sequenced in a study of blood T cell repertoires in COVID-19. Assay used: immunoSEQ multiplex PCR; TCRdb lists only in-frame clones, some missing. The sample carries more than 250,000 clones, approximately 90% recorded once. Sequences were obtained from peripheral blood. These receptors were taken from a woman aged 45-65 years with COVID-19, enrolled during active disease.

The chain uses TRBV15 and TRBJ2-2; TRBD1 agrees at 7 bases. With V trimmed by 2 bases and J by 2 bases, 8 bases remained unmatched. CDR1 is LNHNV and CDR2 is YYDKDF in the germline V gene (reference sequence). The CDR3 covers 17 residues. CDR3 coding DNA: TGTGCCACCAGCAGACCCAACAGGGGAACAAACACCGGGGAGCTGTTTTTT. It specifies CATSRPNRGTNTGELFF.

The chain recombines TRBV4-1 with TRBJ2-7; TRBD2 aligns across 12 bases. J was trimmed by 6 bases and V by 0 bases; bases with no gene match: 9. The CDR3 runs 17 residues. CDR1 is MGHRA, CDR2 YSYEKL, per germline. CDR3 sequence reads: CASSQDRRLAGVGEQYF. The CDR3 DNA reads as TGCGCCAGCAGCCAAGATCGTCGACTAGCGGGAGTGGGCGAGCAGTACTTC.

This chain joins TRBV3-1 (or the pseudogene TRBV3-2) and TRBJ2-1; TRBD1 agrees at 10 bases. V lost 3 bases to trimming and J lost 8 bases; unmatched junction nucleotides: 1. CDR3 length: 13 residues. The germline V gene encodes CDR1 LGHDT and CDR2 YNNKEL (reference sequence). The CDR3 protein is CASSQDRGYEQFF. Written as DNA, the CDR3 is TGTGCCAGCAGCCAGGACAGGGGGTATGAGCAGTTCTTC.

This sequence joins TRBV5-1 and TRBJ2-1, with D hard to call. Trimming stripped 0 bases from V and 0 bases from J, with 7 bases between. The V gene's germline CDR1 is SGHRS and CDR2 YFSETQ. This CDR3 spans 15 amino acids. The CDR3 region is CASSLDSSSYNEQFF. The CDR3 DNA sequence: TGCGCCAGCAGCTTGGACTCGAGCTCCTACAATGAGCAGTTCTTC.

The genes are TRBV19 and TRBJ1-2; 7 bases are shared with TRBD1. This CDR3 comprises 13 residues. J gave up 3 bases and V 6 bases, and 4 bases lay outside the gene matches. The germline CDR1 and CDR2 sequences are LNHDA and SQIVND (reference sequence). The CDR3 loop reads CASSPGTDYGYTF. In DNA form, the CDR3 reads TGTGCCAGTAGCCCCGGGACAGACTATGGCTACACCTTC.

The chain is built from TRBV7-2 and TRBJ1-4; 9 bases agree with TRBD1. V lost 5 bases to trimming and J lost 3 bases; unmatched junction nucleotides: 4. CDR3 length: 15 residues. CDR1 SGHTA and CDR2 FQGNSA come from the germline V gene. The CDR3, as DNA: TGTGCCAGCAGCCTGCGACAGGGGGCTAATGAAAAACTGTTTTTT. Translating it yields CASSLRQGANEKLFF.

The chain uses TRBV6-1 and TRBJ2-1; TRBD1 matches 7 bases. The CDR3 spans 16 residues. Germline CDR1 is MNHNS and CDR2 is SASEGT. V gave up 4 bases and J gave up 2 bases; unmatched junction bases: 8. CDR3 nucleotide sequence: TGTGCCAGCAGTGGCACAGGGGCCCCCCCCTACAATGAGCAGTTCTTC. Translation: CASSGTGAPPYNEQFF.

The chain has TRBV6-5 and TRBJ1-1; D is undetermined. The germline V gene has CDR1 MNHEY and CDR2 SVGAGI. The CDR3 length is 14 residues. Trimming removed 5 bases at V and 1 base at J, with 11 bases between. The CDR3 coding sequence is TGTGCCAGCAGTCAAACGGGAAGGAACACTGAAGCTTTCTTT. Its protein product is CASSQTGRNTEAFF.

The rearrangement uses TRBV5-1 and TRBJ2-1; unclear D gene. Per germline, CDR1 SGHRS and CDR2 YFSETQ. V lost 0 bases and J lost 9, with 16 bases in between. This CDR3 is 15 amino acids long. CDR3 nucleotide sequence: TGCGCCAGCAGCTTGGCGGAGTACCCGTCGGCTGAGCAGTTCTTC. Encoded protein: CASSLAEYPSAEQFF.

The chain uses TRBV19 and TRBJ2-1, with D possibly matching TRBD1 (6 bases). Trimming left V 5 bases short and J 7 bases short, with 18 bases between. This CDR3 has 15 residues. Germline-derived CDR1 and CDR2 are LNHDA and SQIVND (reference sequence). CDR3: CASSPKGQPSNEQFF. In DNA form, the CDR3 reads TGTGCCAGTAGTCCCAAAGGACAGCCCTCTAATGAGCAGTTCTTC.

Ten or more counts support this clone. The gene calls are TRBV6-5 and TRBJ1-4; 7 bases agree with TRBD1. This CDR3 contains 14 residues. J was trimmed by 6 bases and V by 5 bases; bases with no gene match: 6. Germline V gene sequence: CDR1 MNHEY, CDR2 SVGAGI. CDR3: CASSLTGTYEKLFF. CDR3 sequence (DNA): TGTGCCAGCAGTCTGACAGGGACCTATGAAAAACTGTTTTTT.

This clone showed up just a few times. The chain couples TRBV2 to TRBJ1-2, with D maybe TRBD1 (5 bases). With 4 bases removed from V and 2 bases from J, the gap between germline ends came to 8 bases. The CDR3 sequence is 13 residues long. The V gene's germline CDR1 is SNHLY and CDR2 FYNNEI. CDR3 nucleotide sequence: TGTGCCAGCAGTGGACAGACAAACTATGGCTACACCTTC. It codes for CASSGQTNYGYTF.

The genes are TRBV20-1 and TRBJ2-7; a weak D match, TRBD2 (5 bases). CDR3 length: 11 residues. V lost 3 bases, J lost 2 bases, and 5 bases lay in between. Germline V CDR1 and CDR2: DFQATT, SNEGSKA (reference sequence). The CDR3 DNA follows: TGCAGTGCTAGCGGGACCTACGAGCAGTACTTC. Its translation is CSASGTYEQYF.